The text below deals with one TCR beta chain. Antigen unknown. PCR amplification relied on 60 Vbeta primers (plus 13 Jbeta primers). Some clones are missing from TCRdb's copy, which holds only in-frame ones; the method was immunoSEQ multiplex PCR. This sample lists about 47,000 clones; its ten largest clones have 17%. CDR3 length equals 14 residues. Germline V gene data show CDR1 as GTSNPN and CDR2 as SVGIG (reference sequence). Germline trimming cut 1 base from V and 4 bases from J; bases unmatched to any gene: 6. This entry comes from a study of cytomegalovirus exposure and HLA in healthy donors. Study-wide findings and caveats: Most observed TCR sequences were rare, whereas some public TCRs were detected in many donors. Reportedly, diagnosis of cytomegalovirus status by the classifier showed high specificity and sensitivity. Presence/absence analyses rested on an assumption that sequencing depth was roughly uniform across donors.

The receptor's source is a male donor in good health and CMV-seronegative. The sample consisted of PBMCs. V and J are TRBV30 and TRBJ2-7; 8 bases line up with TRBD1. The CDR3 nucleotides are TGTGCCTGGAGTGCGGACAGGGCGAGGTACGAGCAGTACTTC. Amino acid sequence: CAWSADRARYEQYF. The full variable domain, completed using reference TRBV30 and TRBJ2-7, is SQTIHQWPATLVQPVGSPLSLECTVEGTSNPNLYWYRQAAGRGLQLLFYSVGIGQISSEVPQNLSASRPQDRQFILSSKKLLLSDSGFYLCAWSADRARYEQYFGPGTRLTVT.